Shown below are 3 T cell receptor beta chains from a single sample sequenced in a study of naive and memory T cell subsets. Amplification of ligated cDNA took four PCR rounds with SP2 and nested alpha and beta constant primers. TCRdb re-called the 5' RACE reads with MiXCR, one entry per CDR3 protein. The sample includes more than 50,000 distinct CDR3 sequences, approximately 7.2% seen only once; the top ten take over 7.5%. A UMI-containing oligonucleotide was joined by 3' ligation to the TCR cDNA template. All receptors derive from a male donor in good health.

This clonotype was detected only a few times. This rearrangement joins TRBV28 to TRBJ2-4; 8 bases line up with TRBD2. CDR1 and CDR2 (germline): MDHEN, SYDVKM. The CDR3 runs 19 residues. V was pared by 7 bases and J by 0 bases, with 17 bases of the junction left unmatched. CDR3 loop: CASTNPPGGPNLAKNIQYF. CDR3 nucleotide sequence: TGTGCCAGCACCAACCCCCCGGGGGGGCCCAATCTAGCCAAAAACATTCAGTACTTC. The full variable domain, its missing parts supplied by reference TRBV28 and TRBJ2-4, is DVKVTQSSRYLVKRTGEKVFLECVQDMDHENMFWYRQDPGLGLRLIYFSYDVKMKEKGDIPEGYSVSREKKERFSLILESASTNQTSMYLCASTNPPGGPNLAKNIQYFGAGTRLSVL.

The sample holds a few counts of this clonotype. V gene TRBV15 combines with J gene TRBJ2-7; D gene ambiguous. Germline V gene lookup returns CDR1 LNHNV and CDR2 YYDKDF (reference sequence). The CDR3 contains 13 residues. With 3 bases removed from V and 3 bases from J, the gap between germline ends came to 9 bases. CDR3 protein: CATSREGHYEQYF. As DNA, the CDR3 is TGTGCCACCAGCAGGGAAGGCCACTACGAGCAGTACTTC.

About this clonotype: Relative to the germline gene, one junction end is altered; a read error may explain this. This sequence joins TRBV5-6 and TRBJ2-1, with D uncertain. Germline-derived CDR1 and CDR2 are SGHDT and YYEEEE. CDR3 length: 16 residues. The CDR3 reads CASTLDLTASYNEQFF. The CDR3 nucleotides read TGTGCCAGCACCTTGGATCTCACAGCTTCCTACAATGAGCAGTTCTTC.